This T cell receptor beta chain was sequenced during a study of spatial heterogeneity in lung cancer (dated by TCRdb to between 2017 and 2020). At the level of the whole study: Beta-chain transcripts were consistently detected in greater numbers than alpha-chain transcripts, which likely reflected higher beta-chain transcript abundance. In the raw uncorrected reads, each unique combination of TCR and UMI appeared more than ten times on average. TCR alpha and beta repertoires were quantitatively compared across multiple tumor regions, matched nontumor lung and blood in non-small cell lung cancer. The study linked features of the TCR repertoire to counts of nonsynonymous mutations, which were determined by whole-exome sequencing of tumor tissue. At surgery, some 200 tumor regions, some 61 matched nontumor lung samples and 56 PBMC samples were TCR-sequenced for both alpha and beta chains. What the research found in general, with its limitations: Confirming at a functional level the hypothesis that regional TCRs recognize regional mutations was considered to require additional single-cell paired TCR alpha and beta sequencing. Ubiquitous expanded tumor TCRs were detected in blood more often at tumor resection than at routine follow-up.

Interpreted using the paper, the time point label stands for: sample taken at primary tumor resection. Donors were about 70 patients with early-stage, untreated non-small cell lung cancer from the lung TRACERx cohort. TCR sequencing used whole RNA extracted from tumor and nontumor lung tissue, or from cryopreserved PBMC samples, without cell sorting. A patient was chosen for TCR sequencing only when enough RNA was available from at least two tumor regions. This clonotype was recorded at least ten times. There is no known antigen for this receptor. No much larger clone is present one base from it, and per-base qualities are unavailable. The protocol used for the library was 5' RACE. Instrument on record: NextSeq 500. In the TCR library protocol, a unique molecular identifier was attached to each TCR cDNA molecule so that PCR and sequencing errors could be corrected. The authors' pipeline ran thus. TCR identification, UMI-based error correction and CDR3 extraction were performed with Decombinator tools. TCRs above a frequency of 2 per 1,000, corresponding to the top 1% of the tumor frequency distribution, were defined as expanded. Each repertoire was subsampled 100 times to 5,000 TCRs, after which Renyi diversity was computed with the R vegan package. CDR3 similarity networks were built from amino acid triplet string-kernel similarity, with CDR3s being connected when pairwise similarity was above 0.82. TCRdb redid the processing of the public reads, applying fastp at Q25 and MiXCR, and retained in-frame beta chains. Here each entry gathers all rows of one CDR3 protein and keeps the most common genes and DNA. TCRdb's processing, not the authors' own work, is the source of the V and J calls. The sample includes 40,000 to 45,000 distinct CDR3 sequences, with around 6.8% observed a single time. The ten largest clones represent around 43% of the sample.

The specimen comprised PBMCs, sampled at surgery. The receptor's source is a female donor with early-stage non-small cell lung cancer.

The CDR3 protein is CASSQDRSSYEQYF. The bases read TGTGCCAGCAGCCAAGATAGGAGCTCCTACGAGCAGTACTTC. Here the chain combines TRBV4-2 and TRBJ2-7, with the D gene not confidently named. A distance of 6 bases separates the germline ends of V and J, which lose 0 bases and 0 bases respectively. For CDR1 and CDR2, the germline V gene lists LGHNA and YNFKEQ. The CDR3 spans 14 residues, from the cysteine through the phenylalanine. Of the read, only the CDR3 DNA is kept; its 42 bases are in frame from base 1.